The T cell receptor (beta chain) described here comes from a study of CD8 T cells in Susac syndrome. TCR beta sequencing covered blood CD8+ and CD4+ T cells. Negative isolation yielded CD8+ and CD4+ T cells; FACS enriched TEMRA cells. Random-hexamer reverse transcription was applied to roughly 0.5 to 1 ug RNA. Multiplex PCR with immunoSEQ amplified the TCR beta CDR3 across 54 Vbeta and 13 Jbeta. TCRdb reprocessed the immunoSEQ multiplex PCR reads with MiXCR, giving one entry per CDR3 protein. The sample consists of more than 100,000 distinct CDR3 sequences, around 75% of them appearing once. Germline V CDR1 and CDR2: LNHNV, YYDKDF (reference sequence). The CDR3 contains 13 residues. V shed 1 base and J shed 5 bases, with 8 bases lying between them.

The chain combines TRBV15 with TRBJ1-1; D not certain. The receptor was isolated from a human donor with multiple sclerosis. The specimen was CD8+ T cells from PBMCs. The CDR3 reads CATSRGGRTEAFF. CDR3 coding DNA: TGTGCCACCAGCAGAGGAGGCCGGACTGAAGCTTTCTTT.